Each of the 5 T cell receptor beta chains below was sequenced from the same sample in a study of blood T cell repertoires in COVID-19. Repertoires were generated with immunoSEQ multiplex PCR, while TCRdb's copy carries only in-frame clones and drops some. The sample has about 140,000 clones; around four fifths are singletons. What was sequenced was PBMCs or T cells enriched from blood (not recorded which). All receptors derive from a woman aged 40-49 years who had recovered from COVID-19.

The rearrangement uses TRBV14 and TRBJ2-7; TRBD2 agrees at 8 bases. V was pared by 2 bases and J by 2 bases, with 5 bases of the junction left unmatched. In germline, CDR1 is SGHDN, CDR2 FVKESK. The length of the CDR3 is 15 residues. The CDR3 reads CASSQPLAGTYEQYF. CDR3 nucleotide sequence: TGTGCCAGCAGCCAACCCTTAGCGGGAACCTACGAGCAGTACTTC.

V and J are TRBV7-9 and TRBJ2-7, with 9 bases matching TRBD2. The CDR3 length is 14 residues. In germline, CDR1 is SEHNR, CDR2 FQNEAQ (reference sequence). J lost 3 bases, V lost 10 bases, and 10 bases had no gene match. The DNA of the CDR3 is TGTGCCATCGTCAGCGGGGGGCTTAGCTACGAGCAGTACTTC. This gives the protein CAIVSGGLSYEQYF. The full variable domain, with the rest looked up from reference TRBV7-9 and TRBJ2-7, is DTGVSQNPRHKITKRGQNVTFRCDPISEHNRLYWYRQTLGQGPEFLTYFQNEAQLEKSRLLSDRFSAERPKGSFSTLEIQRTEQGDSAMYLCAIVSGGLSYEQYFGPGTRLTVT.

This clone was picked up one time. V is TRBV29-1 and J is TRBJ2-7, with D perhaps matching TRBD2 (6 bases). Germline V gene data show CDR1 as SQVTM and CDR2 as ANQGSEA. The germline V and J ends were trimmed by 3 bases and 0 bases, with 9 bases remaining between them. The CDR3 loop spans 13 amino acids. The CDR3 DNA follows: TGCAGCGTTGAGGAGGGTTACTCCTACGAGCAGTACTTC. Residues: CSVEEGYSYEQYF.

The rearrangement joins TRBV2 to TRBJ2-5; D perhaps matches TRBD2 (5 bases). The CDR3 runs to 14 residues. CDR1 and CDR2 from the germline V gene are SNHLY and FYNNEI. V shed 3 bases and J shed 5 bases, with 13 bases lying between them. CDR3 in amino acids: CASSDVGMGETQYF. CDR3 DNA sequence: TGTGCCAGCAGTGACGTCGGGATGGGGGAGACCCAGTACTTC. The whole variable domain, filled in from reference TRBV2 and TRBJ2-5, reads EPEVTQTPSHQVTQMGQEVILRCVPISNHLYFYWYRQILGQKVEFLVSFYNNEISEKSEIFDDQFSVERPDGSNFTLKIRSTKLEDSAMYFCASSDVGMGETQYFGPGTRLLVL.

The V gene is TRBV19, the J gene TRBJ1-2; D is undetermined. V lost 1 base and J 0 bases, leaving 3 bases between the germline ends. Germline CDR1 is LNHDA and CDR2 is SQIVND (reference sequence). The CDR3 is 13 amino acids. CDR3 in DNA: TGTGCCAGTAGTATAGCTTCTAACTATGGCTACACCTTC. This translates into CASSIASNYGYTF.